This TCR beta chain was found in a study of blood T cell repertoires in COVID-19. The Seattle site enrolled patients during active infection and followed them longitudinally. The germline gives CDR1 SGHVS, CDR2 FNYEAQ. This CDR3 comprises 13 residues. V gave up 8 bases and J gave up 2 bases; unmatched junction bases: 5. As originally analysed: Researchers report that nucleated cell counts were estimated from reference gene primer amplification. Assay used: immunoSEQ multiplex PCR; TCRdb lists only in-frame clones, some missing. The V and J calls and clone size are taken from that table; D and trimming were inferred from the DNA. The sample has approximately 230,000 clones, about nine tenths seen once; the top ten hold roughly 6.3%.

What was sequenced was peripheral blood. The chain uses TRBV7-6 and TRBJ1-1, with 7 bases aligning to TRBD1. This receptor was obtained from a woman aged 25 to 39 with COVID-19, enrolled during active disease. CDR3 sequence (DNA): TGTGCCAGCCGGACAGGAGTAAACACTGAAGCTTTCTTT. It is translated as CASRTGVNTEAFF. Full variable domain (missing parts from reference TRBV7-6 and TRBJ1-1): GAGVSQSPRYKVTKRGQDVALRCDPISGHVSLYWYRQALGQGPEFLTYFNYEAQQDKSGLPNDRFSAERPEGSISTLTIQRTEQRDSAMYRCASRTGVNTEAFFGQGTRLTVV.